This T cell receptor (beta chain) is from a study of a mutant IDH1 vaccine in newly diagnosed glioma. V was cut by 6 bases and J by 6 bases, with 14 bases left in between. Germline CDR1 reads MNHEY; CDR2 reads SVGAGI. This CDR3 contains 13 residues. Time point specified: baseline, week 1 (first vaccination visit). As for treatment: pre-vaccination baseline after standard-of-care therapy. The repertoire was sequenced with immunoSEQ multiplex PCR; TCRdb's copy has only in-frame clones and lacks some. The sample records about 35,000 clones, about nine tenths being singletons. The specimen was PBMCs, collected from a glioma patient treated with radiotherapy, temozolomide or both. This chain links TRBV6-5 with TRBJ1-1; possibly TRBD1 for D (6 bases). This clonotype was obtained from a woman between 35 and 50 years old with glioma. CDR3 sequence reads: CASRGGHRAEAFF. The CDR3 DNA reads TGTGCCAGCAGGGGAGGGCACAGGGCTGAAGCTTTCTTT.